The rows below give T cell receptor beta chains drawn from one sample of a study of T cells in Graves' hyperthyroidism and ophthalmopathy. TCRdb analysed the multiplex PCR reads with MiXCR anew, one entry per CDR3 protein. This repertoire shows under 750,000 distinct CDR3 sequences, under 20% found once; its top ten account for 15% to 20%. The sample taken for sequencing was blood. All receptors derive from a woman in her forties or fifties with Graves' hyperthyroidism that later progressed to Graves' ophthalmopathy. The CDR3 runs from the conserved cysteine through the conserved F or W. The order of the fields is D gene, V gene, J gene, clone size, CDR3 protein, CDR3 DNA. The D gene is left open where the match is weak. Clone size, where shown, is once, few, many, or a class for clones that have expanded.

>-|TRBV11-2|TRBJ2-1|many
CASSLSSGVSDNEQFF
TGTGCCAGCAGCTTATCTTCCGGGGTGTCCGACAATGAGCAGTTCTTC
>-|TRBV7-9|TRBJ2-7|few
CASSAYRDLQAGEQYF
TGTGCCAGCAGCGCCTACAGGGATCTACAGGCCGGCGAGCAGTACTTC
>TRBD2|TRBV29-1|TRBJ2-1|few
CSVDGLAGYNEQFF
TGCAGCGTTGACGGACTAGCGGGGTACAATGAGCAGTTCTTC
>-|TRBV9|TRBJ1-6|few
CASSVAVYNSPLHF
TGTGCCAGCAGCGTAGCCGTCTATAATTCACCCCTCCACTTT
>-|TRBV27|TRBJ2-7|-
CASSPTQGTEQYF
TGTGCCAGCAGCCCAACACAGGGAACCGAGCAGTACTTC
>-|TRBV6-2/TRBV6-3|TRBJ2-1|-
CASSSDLTQGNEQFF
TGTGCCAGCAGTTCCGACTTGACTCAGGGCAATGAGCAGTTCTTC
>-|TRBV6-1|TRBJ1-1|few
CASSEWRTPERRTEAFF
TGTGCCAGCAGTGAGTGGAGGACTCCCGAGAGACGAACTGAAGCTTTCTTT
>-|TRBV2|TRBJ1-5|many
CASSEVRVGPQHF
TGTGCCAGCAGTGAGGTCCGGGTTGGGCCCCAGCATTTT
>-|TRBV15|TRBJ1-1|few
CATSRDGERGNTGAFF
TGTGCCACCAGCAGAGATGGTGAAAGAGGGAACACTGGAGCTTTCTTT
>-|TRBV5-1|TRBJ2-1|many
CASSLGQGGYNEQFF
TGTGCCAGCAGCTTAGGTCAGGGGGGATACAATGAGCAGTTCTTC
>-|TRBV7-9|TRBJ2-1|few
CASSSAPGTQPYNEQFF
TGTGCCAGCAGCTCAGCCCCCGGGACTCAGCCCTACAATGAGCAGTTCTTC
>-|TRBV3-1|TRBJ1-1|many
CASSPPGHRNTEAFF
TGTGCCAGCAGTCCTCCGGGACACCGGAACACTGAAGCTTTCTTT
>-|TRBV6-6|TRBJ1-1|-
CASSYSARMNTEAFF
TGTGCCAGCAGTTACTCGGCCAGGATGAACACTGAAGCTTTCTTT
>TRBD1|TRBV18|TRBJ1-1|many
CASSPPGQVIEAFF
TGTGCCAGCTCACCTCCGGGACAGGTGATTGAAGCTTTCTTT
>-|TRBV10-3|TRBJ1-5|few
CAISRGNQPQHF
TGTGCCATCTCAAGGGGGAATCAGCCCCAGCATTTT
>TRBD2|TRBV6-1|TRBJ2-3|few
CASITGGPKYTQYF
TGTGCCAGCATTACGGGGGGACCGAAATATACGCAGTATTTT
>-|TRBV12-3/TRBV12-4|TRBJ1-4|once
CASSLFDATNEKLFF
TGTGCCAGCAGTTTATTCGATGCAACTAATGAAAAACTGTTTTTT
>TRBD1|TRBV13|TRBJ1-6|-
CASSLWAGTGTDSPLHF
TGTGCCAGCAGCTTATGGGCGGGGACAGGAACGGACTCACCCCTCCACTTT
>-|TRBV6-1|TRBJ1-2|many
CASSRGAGYGYTF
TGTGCCAGCAGTAGGGGGGCAGGCTATGGCTACACCTTC
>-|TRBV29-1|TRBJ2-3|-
CSVELVDRMSTDTQYF
TGCAGCGTTGAACTCGTTGACAGGATGAGCACAGATACGCAGTATTTT
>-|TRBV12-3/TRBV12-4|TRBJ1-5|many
CASSLDPAIMSQHF
TGTGCCAGCAGTTTAGATCCAGCTATCATGTCCCAGCATTTT
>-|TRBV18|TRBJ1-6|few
CASSQRLGRENSPLHF
TGTGCCAGCTCGCAACGCTTGGGACGGGAGAATTCACCCCTCCACTTT